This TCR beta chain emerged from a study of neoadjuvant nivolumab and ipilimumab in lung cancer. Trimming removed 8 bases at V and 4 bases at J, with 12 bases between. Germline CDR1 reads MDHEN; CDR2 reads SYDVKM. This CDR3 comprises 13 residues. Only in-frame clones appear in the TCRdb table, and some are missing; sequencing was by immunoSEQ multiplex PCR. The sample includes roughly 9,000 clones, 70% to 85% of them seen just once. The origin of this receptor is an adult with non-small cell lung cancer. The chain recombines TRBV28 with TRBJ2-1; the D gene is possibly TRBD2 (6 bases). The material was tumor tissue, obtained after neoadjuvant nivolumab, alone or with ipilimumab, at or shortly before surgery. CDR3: CASGDSGYNEQFF. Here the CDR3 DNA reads TGTGCCAGCGGGGATAGCGGTTACAATGAGCAGTTCTTC. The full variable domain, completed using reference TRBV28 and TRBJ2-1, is DVKVTQSSRYLVKRTGEKVFLECVQDMDHENMFWYRQDPGLGLRLIYFSYDVKMKEKGDIPEGYSVSREKKERFSLILESASTNQTSMYLCASGDSGYNEQFFGPGTRLTVL.